The rows below give T cell receptor beta chains drawn from one sample of a study of T cell repertoires in cytomegalovirus infection. TCRdb re-called the reads through MiXCR, storing one row per CDR3 protein. The table shows 150,000 to 200,000 distinct CDR3 sequences, with 7.5% to 10% occurring only once. The sample comprised PBMCs. The receptor set was obtained from a human donor in good health (CMV status not recorded). Some clones in this sample may be carry-over from other donors' samples. Both conserved end residues are part of each CDR3. The order of the fields is V gene, D gene, J gene, clone size, CDR3 protein, CDR3 DNA. A D gene is named only where the DNA matches it firmly. Rows may omit the clone size; those that give it use once, few, many or a size class.

V gene: TRBV29-1
D gene: -
J gene: TRBJ1-1
clone size: many
CDR3 protein: CSVETKNLITEAFF
CDR3 DNA: TGCAGCGTTGAGACAAAGAATTTGATCACTGAAGCTTTCTTT

V gene: TRBV6-2/TRBV6-3
D gene: -
J gene: TRBJ2-1
clone size: -
CDR3 protein: CASSPDYLSYNEQFF
CDR3 DNA: TGTGCCAGCAGCCCTGACTACCTCTCCTACAATGAGCAGTTCTTC

V gene: TRBV7-2
D gene: -
J gene: TRBJ2-4
clone size: many
CDR3 protein: CASSPDTVLAKNIQYF
CDR3 DNA: TGTGCCAGCAGCCCGGACACCGTTCTAGCCAAAAACATTCAGTACTTC

V gene: TRBV7-2
D gene: -
J gene: TRBJ1-1
clone size: many
CDR3 protein: CASSFYPPEPPEAFF
CDR3 DNA: TGTGCCAGCAGTTTCTACCCACCAGAACCCCCTGAAGCTTTCTTT

V gene: TRBV12-3/TRBV12-4
D gene: TRBD2
J gene: TRBJ2-1
clone size: few
CDR3 protein: CASRSGLAGGSNNEQFF
CDR3 DNA: TGTGCCAGCAGATCCGGACTAGCGGGAGGATCTAACAATGAGCAGTTCTTC

V gene: TRBV19
D gene: -
J gene: TRBJ2-5
clone size: few
CDR3 protein: CASSRDQVGQETQYF
CDR3 DNA: TGTGCCAGTAGTAGAGACCAAGTTGGTCAAGAGACCCAGTACTTC

V gene: TRBV11-1
D gene: -
J gene: TRBJ1-2
clone size: many
CDR3 protein: CASSSSLGYTF
CDR3 DNA: TGTGCCAGCAGTTCCTCCCTTGGCTACACCTTC

V gene: TRBV19
D gene: -
J gene: TRBJ2-1
clone size: many
CDR3 protein: CASLPTGNPYNEQFF
CDR3 DNA: TGTGCCAGTTTACCTACAGGGAATCCATACAATGAGCAGTTCTTC

V gene: TRBV7-6
D gene: TRBD1
J gene: TRBJ2-3
clone size: -
CDR3 protein: CASSLVTGETQYF
CDR3 DNA: TGTGCCAGCAGCTTAGTCACAGGGGAAACGCAGTATTTT

V gene: TRBV7-7
D gene: -
J gene: TRBJ2-2
clone size: few
CDR3 protein: CASSPQSTGELFF
CDR3 DNA: TGTGCCAGCAGCCCACAAAGCACCGGGGAGCTGTTTTTT

V gene: TRBV7-3
D gene: -
J gene: TRBJ2-5
clone size: -
CDR3 protein: CASSFGPGETQYF
CDR3 DNA: TGTGCCAGCAGCTTTGGCCCTGGGGAGACCCAGTACTTC

V gene: TRBV19
D gene: TRBD2
J gene: TRBJ2-1
clone size: -
CDR3 protein: CASSISSGASSYNEQFF
CDR3 DNA: TGTGCCAGTAGTATCTCTAGCGGTGCGAGCTCCTACAATGAGCAGTTCTTC

V gene: TRBV7-8
D gene: -
J gene: TRBJ1-2
clone size: many
CDR3 protein: CASSLRRVENGYTF
CDR3 DNA: TGTGCCAGCAGCTTACGAAGGGTGGAGAATGGCTACACCTTC

V gene: TRBV20-1
D gene: -
J gene: TRBJ2-7
clone size: few
CDR3 protein: CSASRDGRGEQYF
CDR3 DNA: TGCAGTGCTAGTCGGGACGGCCGAGGGGAGCAGTACTTC

V gene: TRBV20-1
D gene: TRBD1
J gene: TRBJ2-6
clone size: few
CDR3 protein: CSVPGQADSGANVLTF
CDR3 DNA: TGCAGTGTCCCGGGACAGGCTGACTCTGGGGCCAACGTCCTGACTTTC

V gene: TRBV20-1
D gene: TRBD2
J gene: TRBJ2-1
clone size: many
CDR3 protein: CSASPLAGTVQEQFF
CDR3 DNA: TGCAGTGCTAGCCCACTAGCGGGTACGGTGCAGGAGCAGTTCTTC

V gene: TRBV2
D gene: -
J gene: TRBJ1-2
clone size: few
CDR3 protein: CASSRDIQKGYTF
CDR3 DNA: TGTGCCAGCAGCAGGGACATTCAGAAGGGCTACACCTTC

V gene: TRBV7-2
D gene: TRBD1
J gene: TRBJ1-1
clone size: -
CDR3 protein: CASSSQGGFEAFF
CDR3 DNA: TGTGCCAGCAGTTCTCAGGGGGGGTTTGAAGCTTTCTTT

V gene: TRBV28
D gene: TRBD2
J gene: TRBJ2-1
clone size: -
CDR3 protein: CASSRAGTRNEQFF
CDR3 DNA: TGTGCCAGCAGCCGAGCGGGAACTAGAAATGAGCAGTTCTTC

V gene: TRBV2
D gene: -
J gene: TRBJ1-1
clone size: -
CDR3 protein: CASRPGPHVPEAFF
CDR3 DNA: TGTGCCAGCAGACCGGGACCCCACGTCCCTGAAGCTTTCTTT

V gene: TRBV5-6
D gene: TRBD2
J gene: TRBJ2-4
clone size: many
CDR3 protein: CASSLVVSGGRNIQYF
CDR3 DNA: TGTGCCAGCAGCTTGGTCGTTAGCGGGGGAAGAAACATTCAGTACTTC

V gene: TRBV7-2
D gene: -
J gene: TRBJ2-7
clone size: many
CDR3 protein: CASSSDRRSSYEQYF
CDR3 DNA: TGTGCCAGCAGCTCAGACAGGAGGTCCTCCTACGAGCAGTACTTC

V gene: TRBV6-5
D gene: -
J gene: TRBJ2-3
clone size: many
CDR3 protein: CASSYSEGRFRF
CDR3 DNA: TGTGCCAGCAGTTACTCCGAAGGACGGTTCCGATTT

V gene: TRBV5-1
D gene: -
J gene: TRBJ2-3
clone size: few
CDR3 protein: CASSLDAGPDTQYF
CDR3 DNA: TGCGCCAGCAGCTTGGATGCGGGTCCAGATACGCAGTATTTT

V gene: TRBV7-3
D gene: TRBD1
J gene: TRBJ1-1
clone size: many
CDR3 protein: CASSLSGTGPNTEAFF
CDR3 DNA: TGTGCCAGCAGCTTAAGTGGGACAGGGCCGAACACTGAAGCTTTCTTT

V gene: TRBV7-2
D gene: -
J gene: TRBJ2-2
clone size: many
CDR3 protein: CASSLNLFNTGELFF
CDR3 DNA: TGTGCCAGCAGCTTAAATTTATTTAACACCGGGGAGCTGTTTTTT

V gene: TRBV7-9
D gene: TRBD2
J gene: TRBJ2-7
clone size: -
CDR3 protein: CASSLALTSGGYEQYF
CDR3 DNA: TGTGCCAGCAGCTTAGCTCTCACTAGCGGGGGCTACGAGCAGTACTTC